The 25 T cell receptor beta chains below all came from one sample that was sequenced in a study of T cells after somatic rescue of genetic block (dated by TCRdb to 2018 to 2020). Library generation was performed with the immunoSEQ multiplex PCR assay. Entries here come from immuneACCESS through TCRdb and include only in-frame sequences with V and J called. Some clones fail to appear in such tables; in the studies checked, an unresolved V gene covers under half of the shortfall, and the cause of the remainder is unknown. The sample table holds approximately 110,000 clones, of which 75% to 95% were seen once. The ten largest clones represent roughly 1.5% of the sample. Material: peripheral blood mononuclear cells (PBMCs). The receptors shown here come from a woman in her late teens or twenties.

This sequence joins TRBV2 and TRBJ2-2; TRBD2 might be the D (6 bases). The CDR3 is 14 amino acids. The germline V and J ends were trimmed by 3 bases and 7 bases, with 12 bases remaining between them. Germline V gene lookup returns CDR1 SNHLY and CDR2 FYNNEI. The CDR3 bases are TGTGCCAGCAGTGAGCGGGGATTGGTCGGGGAGCTGTTTTTT. Translation gives CASSERGLVGELFF.

This chain connects TRBV5-4 to TRBJ2-5; TRBD2 aligns across 12 bases. V was pared by 4 bases and J by 0 bases, with 1 base of the junction left unmatched. The germline CDR1 and CDR2 sequences are SGHNT and YYREEE (reference sequence). The CDR3 has 15 residues. CDR3 in DNA: TGTGCCAGCAGCCCTAGCGGGGGGGACCAAGAGACCCAGTACTTC. This translates into CASSPSGGDQETQYF.

The rearrangement uses TRBV7-8 and TRBJ2-7; a possible D gene is TRBD1 (5 bases). This CDR3 spans 14 amino acids. The germline gives CDR1 SGHVS, CDR2 FQNEAQ. The ends were cut back, 4 bases at V and 5 bases at J, with 15 bases in the middle. The CDR3 region is CASSWGRVRNEQYF. Written as DNA, the CDR3 is TGTGCCAGCAGCTGGGGCAGGGTGAGGAACGAGCAGTACTTC.

The CDR3 nucleotides read TGTGCCAGCAGCGGGGACATCCCAAGGAAACTGTTTTTT. This translates into CASSGDIPRKLFF. V is TRBV2 and J is TRBJ1-4, with TRBD1 as a possible D gene (6 bases). Per germline, CDR1 SNHLY and CDR2 FYNNEI. V was pared by 6 bases and J by 11 bases, with 16 bases between. The CDR3 covers 13 residues.

The genes are TRBV5-1 and TRBJ2-5; D gene uncertain. CDR1 is SGHRS and CDR2 is YFSETQ in the germline V gene. V was cut by 1 base and J by 1 base, with 8 bases left in between. The CDR3 has 14 amino acids. The CDR3 region has the DNA TGCGCCAGCAGCTTGAGACCTACCCAAGAGACCCAGTACTTC. The encoded protein is CASSLRPTQETQYF.

The chain recombines TRBV5-1 with TRBJ2-2; a weak D match, TRBD1 (6 bases). Looked up from germline, CDR1 is SGHRS and CDR2 is YFSETQ. The CDR3 has 15 amino acids. The germline V and J ends were trimmed by 0 bases and 6 bases, with 12 bases remaining between them. CDR3 protein: CASSLVAGDAGELFF. The CDR3, as DNA: TGCGCCAGCAGCTTGGTTGCAGGGGATGCCGGGGAGCTGTTTTTT.

This sequence joins TRBV19 and TRBJ1-1; possible D gene TRBD1, 6 bases. CDR3 length equals 19 residues. With 3 bases removed from V and 0 bases from J, the gap between germline ends came to 23 bases. From germline, CDR1 is LNHDA and CDR2 SQIVND (reference sequence). Here the CDR3 DNA reads TGTGCCAGTAGTATGGATGGCCCGGGGGGGGCCCTTTTGAACACTGAAGCTTTCTTT. This sequence encodes CASSMDGPGGALLNTEAFF.

The chain uses TRBV7-9 and TRBJ1-5, with D possibly matching TRBD1 (5 bases). V lost 5 bases and J lost 0, with 14 bases in between. CDR1 is SEHNR, CDR2 FQNEAQ, per germline (reference sequence). The CDR3 runs to 16 residues. The CDR3 region has the DNA TGTGCCAGCAGCAACCTGTGGGGGGATAGCAATCAGCCCCAGCATTTT. Translation gives CASSNLWGDSNQPQHF.

V and J are TRBV6-6 and TRBJ1-1; D gene unclear. CDR3 size: 15 residues. Germline CDR1 is MNHNY and CDR2 is SVGAGI (reference sequence). V lost 0 bases and J lost 2, with 10 bases in between. The CDR3 coding sequence is TGTGCCAGCAGTTACTCGATAAGGGAAAACACTGAAGCTTTCTTT. Protein sequence: CASSYSIRENTEAFF.

This clone came up once. The J gene is TRBJ2-5, the V gene TRBV7-6, with 7 bases lining up with TRBD1. The CDR3 length is 15 residues. The germline CDR1 and CDR2 sequences are SGHVS and FNYEAQ. V lost 5 bases, J lost 5 bases, and 11 bases stayed unmatched. The CDR3 loop is CASSPGTASGETQYF. The DNA for the CDR3 is TGTGCCAGCAGCCCGGGGACAGCCTCAGGGGAGACCCAGTACTTC.

This rearrangement joins TRBV30 to TRBJ2-5, with 13 bases matching TRBD2. This CDR3 is 14 amino acids long. Germline V gene sequence: CDR1 GTSNPN, CDR2 SVGIG (reference sequence). J gave up 5 bases and V 7 bases, and 7 bases lay outside the gene matches. The CDR3 protein is CASGLAGVSETQYF. The CDR3 coding sequence is TGTGCCTCCGGACTAGCGGGGGTTTCGGAGACCCAGTACTTC.

The rearrangement joins TRBV2 to TRBJ2-7, with 7 bases lining up with TRBD2. Trimming cost V 6 bases and J 3 bases; bases outside gene matches: 8. This CDR3 spans 14 amino acids. Germline CDR1 reads SNHLY; CDR2 reads FYNNEI. Here the CDR3 DNA reads TGTGCCAGCAGGGGGGGGAGTCAGCGCTACGAGCAGTACTTC. It codes for CASRGGSQRYEQYF.

The CDR3 DNA reads TGTGCCAGCAGTGAAATCACCCCTGGGGAGCTGTTTTTT. It yields the protein CASSEITPGELFF. The chain is built from TRBV2 and TRBJ2-2; D gene ambiguous. This CDR3 region has 13 residues. The V gene lost 2 bases and the J gene lost 8 bases, with 9 bases spanning the gap. The germline V gene encodes CDR1 SNHLY and CDR2 FYNNEI.

This chain uses TRBV5-5 with TRBJ2-5; 7 positions agree with TRBD1. Looked up from germline, CDR1 is SGHKS and CDR2 is YYEKEE (reference sequence). The trim removed 4 bases at V and 1 base at J, leaving 4 bases unmatched. The CDR3 loop spans 14 amino acids. CDR3 loop: CASSLGQVQETQYF. The CDR3 nucleotides read TGTGCCAGCAGCCTAGGACAGGTCCAAGAGACCCAGTACTTC.

Only a few counts were recorded for this clone. CDR3 sequence: CAWRAPRGNSPLHF. In DNA, the CDR3 is TGTGCCTGGAGGGCCCCTAGGGGCAATTCACCCCTCCACTTT. The chain carries TRBV30 and TRBJ1-6; possible D gene TRBD1, 5 bases. CDR1 and CDR2 from the germline V gene are GTSNPN and SVGIG (reference sequence). The CDR3 is made up of 14 amino acids. Trimming took 3 bases from V and 7 from J, leaving 13 bases between them.

The rearrangement uses TRBV15 and TRBJ1-1; 7 bases agree with TRBD1. This CDR3 has 17 amino acids. Germline values: CDR1 LNHNV, CDR2 YYDKDF (reference sequence). Unmatched junction bases numbered 7, after V lost 0 bases and J lost 0 bases. Here the CDR3 reads CATSREDRTYLNTEAFF. For the CDR3, the DNA is TGTGCCACCAGCAGAGAGGACAGGACCTACTTGAACACTGAAGCTTTCTTT.

This chain uses TRBV9 with TRBJ1-2, with D possibly being TRBD1 (5 bases). The CDR3 has 14 residues. Germline V lookup: CDR1 SGDLS, CDR2 YYNGEE. Trimming shortened V by 0 bases and J by 8 bases, and 14 bases separated the two germline ends. CDR3 in amino acids: CASSVDGRGIGYTF. The DNA for the CDR3 is TGTGCCAGCAGCGTAGACGGACGGGGGATCGGCTACACCTTC.

This clone was counted a few times. The chain recombines TRBV11-3 with TRBJ2-2; D possibly corresponds to TRBD2 (5 bases). The V gene's germline CDR1 is SGHNT and CDR2 YENEEA. Trimming removed 5 bases from V and 7 bases from J, with 17 bases in between. This CDR3 contains 15 residues. The CDR3 loop reads CASSPPGDRGGELFF. In DNA form, the CDR3 reads TGTGCCAGCAGCCCCCCGGGCGACCGGGGCGGGGAGCTGTTTTTT.

The chain couples TRBV7-2 to TRBJ1-2; tentative D call: TRBD1 (5 bases). This CDR3 has 14 residues. Germline loops: CDR1 SGHTA, CDR2 FQGNSA. Trimming removed 7 bases at V and 4 bases at J, with 16 bases between. The CDR3 reads CASTFLGQGYGYTF. DNA of the CDR3: TGTGCCAGCACCTTCCTGGGCCAGGGCTATGGCTACACCTTC.

The chain combines TRBV7-3 with TRBJ1-1, with D uncertain. Per germline, CDR1 SGHTA and CDR2 FQGTGA. The V and J ends lost 0 bases and 2 bases respectively, with 13 bases between them. This CDR3 region has 16 residues. CDR3 nucleotide sequence: TGTGCCAGCAGCTTAACGCCCGGTGGGGTAAACACTGAAGCTTTCTTT. Amino acid sequence: CASSLTPGGVNTEAFF. Supplemented by reference TRBV7-3 and TRBJ1-1, the full variable domain reads GAGVSQTPSNKVTEKGKYVELRCDPISGHTALYWYRQSLGQGPEFLIYFQGTGAADDSGLPNDRFFAVRPEGSVSTLKIQRTERGDSAVYLCASSLTPGGVNTEAFFGQGTRLTVV.

The V call is TRBV6-6, the J call TRBJ1-2; D is possibly TRBD1 (6 bases). The germline V gene has CDR1 MNHNY and CDR2 SVGAGI (reference sequence). CDR3 length: 14 amino acids. V lost 4 bases and J 3 bases, leaving 12 bases between the germline ends. The CDR3, as DNA: TGTGCCAGCAGTTCACAGGGTCCTGACTATGGCTACACCTTC. Its translation: CASSSQGPDYGYTF.

This clone was recorded a few times. The V and J genes are TRBV13 and TRBJ2-5; 11 nucleotides agree with TRBD2. CDR1 and CDR2 from the germline V gene are PRHDT and FYEKMQ (reference sequence). This CDR3 spans 14 amino acids. The V and J ends lost 4 bases and 11 bases, in that order; junction bases with no gene match: 9. CDR3 in amino acids: CASSYYTSGGAQYF. The DNA of the CDR3 is TGTGCCAGCAGCTACTACACTAGCGGGGGAGCACAGTACTTC.

The chain carries TRBV2 and TRBJ2-1; 10 bases agree with TRBD2. The CDR3 consists of 13 residues. Germline assignment: CDR1 SNHLY and CDR2 FYNNEI. Trimming at V came to 9 bases and at J to 2 bases, leaving 1 base not matched to a gene. The DNA for the CDR3 is TGTGCCAGGAGCGGGGGGGCCTACAATGAGCAGTTCTTC. Its translation is CARSGGAYNEQFF.

This clone was recorded a few times. V and J are TRBV5-1 and TRBJ2-7; weak D call: TRBD1 (7 bases). CDR1 SGHRS and CDR2 YFSETQ come from the germline V gene. Trimming took off 0 bases at V and 7 bases at J, with 14 bases between the two ends. This CDR3 has 14 residues. The CDR3 region has the DNA TGCGCCAGCAGCTTGGGGAGGGGGCAGGGTGAGCAGTACTTC. Protein sequence: CASSLGRGQGEQYF.

V and J are TRBV30 and TRBJ2-5; weak D call: TRBD2 (6 bases). Germline lookup yields CDR1 GTSNPN and CDR2 SVGIG (reference sequence). The V end lost 8 bases, the J end lost 5 bases, and 15 bases lay between the germline ends. This CDR3 is built from 12 residues. CDR3 in amino acids: CAGGWGRETQYF. CDR3 nucleotides: TGTGCCGGGGGGTGGGGACGGGAGACCCAGTACTTC.